This TCR beta chain originates from a study of CD8 T cells in Susac syndrome. Study-level findings and limits: A relatively small number of individuals underwent TCR sequencing and HLA analysis.

It was with random hexamers that about 0.45 to 1 ug RNA was reverse transcribed. With immunoSEQ multiplex PCR, TCR beta CDR3 was amplified across 54 Vbeta and 13 Jbeta. TCRdb reanalysed the immunoSEQ multiplex PCR reads using MiXCR and keeps one entry per CDR3 protein. Of approximately 160,000 distinct CDR3 sequences in the sample, about 94% were seen once. CD8+ and CD4+ T cells taken from blood had their TCR beta sequenced. Healthy donors served as age- and sex-matched controls. Points on this clonotype: Its antigen is currently unknown.

The specimen was CD4+ T cells from PBMCs. This receptor was obtained from a human donor in good health.

DNA of the CDR3: TGTGCCAGCAGCCATTACGGCGGGGGCCTGGATGAGCAGTTCTTC. Residues: CASSHYGGGLDEQFF. The rearrangement uses TRBV3-1 and TRBJ2-1, with D possibly TRBD2 on 7 matching bases. Germline V gives CDR1 LGHDT, CDR2 YNNKEL (reference sequence). V lost 3 bases and J 8 bases, leaving 17 bases between the germline ends. This CDR3 is 15 amino acids long.